The source of this TCR beta chain is a study of CD8+ T cells in alopecia areata. The CDR3 consists of 15 residues. The germline gives CDR1 MNHEY, CDR2 SVGAGI. Trimming shortened V by 5 bases and J by 5 bases, and 16 bases separated the two germline ends. Treatment denoted: oral pan-JAK inhibitor, 5-10 mg twice daily. Isolated RNA was reverse transcribed into cDNA used as the sequencing template. Repertoires were generated with immunoSEQ multiplex PCR, while TCRdb's copy carries only in-frame clones and drops some. The sample consists of about 110,000 clones, 56% of them appearing once. The chain joins TRBV6-5 to TRBJ1-5; the D gene is possibly TRBD1 (5 bases). The input for sequencing was CD4+ T cells sorted from blood, taken at week 24, from a patient treated with tofacitinib. The TCR sequence derives from a human donor with alopecia areata. The CDR3 DNA reads TGTGCCAGCAGTCCGGGGGGAAGTGAGTATCAGCCCCAGCATTTT. This encodes CASSPGGSEYQPQHF.